The 31 T cell receptor beta chains reported below all come from one sample, sequenced in a study of shared clonotypes between healthy human individuals. Repertoires were generated with immunoSEQ multiplex PCR, while TCRdb's copy carries only in-frame clones and drops some. This sample has approximately 640,000 clones, with 90% found just once. Sequencing was done on a sample of memory CD8+ T cells from PBMCs. Subset in this sample: CD45RO+ cells pooled with CCR7-negative TemRA cells. The receptors come from a man aged 18-30 years in good health. Some clones in this sample may be carry-over from other donors' samples.

V and J are TRBV28 and TRBJ2-5; D remains ambiguous. Germline V gives CDR1 MDHEN, CDR2 SYDVKM. The CDR3 spans 12 residues. Trimming took 8 bases from V and 2 from J, leaving 9 bases between them. The CDR3 bases are TGTGCCAGCCTCACATCGCAAGAGACCCAGTACTTC. It codes for CASLTSQETQYF. Full variable domain (outside the CDR3, taken from reference TRBV28 and TRBJ2-5): DVKVTQSSRYLVKRTGEKVFLECVQDMDHENMFWYRQDPGLGLRLIYFSYDVKMKEKGDIPEGYSVSREKKERFSLILESASTNQTSMYLCASLTSQETQYFGPGTRLLVL.

J is TRBJ2-3 and V is TRBV28; 8 positions agree with TRBD2. The germline gives CDR1 MDHEN, CDR2 SYDVKM. The J segment lost 3 bases and the V segment lost 3 bases, leaving 8 bases of the junction unmatched. This CDR3 spans 16 amino acids. The CDR3 nucleotides read TGTGCCAGCAGTTTTCGAGCGGGAGTTAGAACAGATACGCAGTATTTT. Translation: CASSFRAGVRTDTQYF.

The chain combines TRBV27 with TRBJ2-2, with D tentatively TRBD1 or TRBD2 (5 bases each). The CDR3 loop spans 14 amino acids. The V gene lost 2 bases and the J gene lost 6 bases, with 10 bases spanning the gap. Germline CDR1 is MNHEY and CDR2 is SMNVEV (reference sequence). CDR3 loop: CASSLLGTSGELFF. CDR3 nucleotides: TGTGCCAGCAGTTTACTCGGGACCTCCGGGGAGCTGTTTTTT.

V and J are TRBV19 and TRBJ1-1; D is uncertain. Germline CDR1 is LNHDA and CDR2 is SQIVND (reference sequence). Trimming stripped 4 bases from V and 0 bases from J, with 6 bases between. CDR3 length: 13 amino acids. CDR3 DNA: TGTGCCAGTAGTAGGGGTATGAACACTGAAGCTTTCTTT. This encodes CASSRGMNTEAFF.

The CDR3 DNA follows: TGTGCCAGCAGCTTGGAAGGCCGCACAGATACGCAGTATTTT. Protein: CASSLEGRTDTQYF. The gene calls are TRBV5-4 and TRBJ2-3; the D is unclear. V gave up 0 bases and J gave up 1 base, with 6 bases separating them. CDR1 and CDR2 (germline): SGHNT, YYREEE (reference sequence). The CDR3 contains 14 residues.

The genes are TRBV27 and TRBJ1-2; TRBD1 is a possible D gene (5 bases). V gave up 5 bases and J gave up 4 bases, with 20 bases separating them. CDR1 MNHEY and CDR2 SMNVEV come from the germline V gene (reference sequence). CDR3 length: 16 amino acids. CDR3 coding DNA: TGTGCCAGCAGTGTTAGGGAGGGGCAAGCGGTCTATGGCTACACCTTC. This translates into CASSVREGQAVYGYTF.

This clone is a singleton in its sample. The chain combines TRBV29-1 with TRBJ2-7, with D possibly TRBD2 on 5 matching bases. The germline V and J ends were trimmed by 4 bases and 1 base, with 14 bases remaining between them. The CDR3 has 14 residues. The V gene's germline CDR1 is SQVTM and CDR2 ANQGSEA. The CDR3 DNA is TGCAGCGTTGGTCGGGTAGCGCTTTCCTACGAGCAGTACTTC. Translated, it gives CSVGRVALSYEQYF.

V gene TRBV29-1 combines with J gene TRBJ2-7; unclear D gene. The CDR3 covers 16 residues. V lost 3 bases and J 0 bases, leaving 18 bases between the germline ends. CDR1 is SQVTM and CDR2 is ANQGSEA in the germline V gene. CDR3 nucleotides: TGCAGCGTTGAGTACTCAATAAACACGAGCTCCTACGAGCAGTACTTC. This translates into CSVEYSINTSSYEQYF.

This clone appeared a few times. The chain combines TRBV11-2 with TRBJ1-1, with D perhaps TRBD1 (5 bases). Looked up from germline, CDR1 is SGHAT and CDR2 is FQNNGV. V lost 1 base to trimming and J lost 7 bases, with 13 bases between them. The CDR3 sequence is 14 residues long. CDR3 bases: TGTGCCAGCAGCTTAGGCGTGAGGGGCGATGAAGCTTTCTTT. This sequence encodes CASSLGVRGDEAFF.

Worth noting for this clone: In the same sample, other DNA sequences code for this CDR3. The V and J genes are TRBV27 and TRBJ1-1, with D unclear. This CDR3 has 13 amino acids. Germline CDR1 MNHEY, CDR2 SMNVEV (reference sequence). V lost 5 bases and J 3 bases, leaving 10 bases between the germline ends. The CDR3 region has the DNA TGTGCCAGCAGTCTCCGGGGTTACACTGAAGCTTTCTTT. Its translation is CASSLRGYTEAFF.

The chain recombines TRBV13 with TRBJ2-3; possible D gene TRBD1, 5 bases. Trimming shortened V by 5 bases and J by 6 bases, and 18 bases separated the two germline ends. CDR1 is PRHDT, CDR2 FYEKMQ, per germline (reference sequence). The CDR3 length is 15 residues. CDR3 DNA: TGTGCCAGCAGCCCCCTGGGGCAGGCGGAGGATACGCAGTATTTT. This encodes CASSPLGQAEDTQYF.

As for this clone: This same CDR3 is encoded by further DNA sequences in the sample. The chain links TRBV15 to TRBJ2-7, with TRBD2 identical over 11 bases. The CDR3 covers 16 residues. CDR1 and CDR2 from the germline V gene are LNHNV and YYDKDF (reference sequence). Trimming at V came to 2 bases and at J to 1 base, leaving 4 bases not matched to a gene. CDR3 DNA: TGTGCCACCAGCAGACCCGGGACTAGCGGTTCCTACGAGCAGTACTTC. Its translation: CATSRPGTSGSYEQYF.

V and J are TRBV7-9 and TRBJ2-1; D gene ambiguous. V lost 2 bases to trimming and J lost 0 bases, with 8 bases between them. The CDR3 totals 15 residues. Germline CDR1 is SEHNR and CDR2 is FQNEAQ (reference sequence). In nucleotides, the CDR3 is TGTGCCAGCAGCTTAAGCCGAAGCTCCTACAATGAGCAGTTCTTC. Translated: CASSLSRSSYNEQFF.

The rearrangement links TRBV29-1 to TRBJ2-1; 11 nucleotides align to TRBD2. V dropped 5 bases and J dropped 10; count of bases not matched to a gene: 10. Germline values: CDR1 SQVTM, CDR2 ANQGSEA. The CDR3 contains 14 residues. CDR3 DNA sequence: TGCAGCGTTTCCTCCGGGACTAGCGGAAACGAGCAGTTCTTC. Its translation is CSVSSGTSGNEQFF.

The CDR3 DNA follows: TGTGCCAGCAGTACAACCGGGACCTTCCCCCACGAGCAGTACTTC. Translation gives CASSTTGTFPHEQYF. The chain joins TRBV27 to TRBJ2-7; D assignment may be TRBD1 or TRBD2 (5 bases each). Germline CDR1 MNHEY, CDR2 SMNVEV (reference sequence). The CDR3 totals 15 residues. Trimming left V 5 bases short and J 5 bases short, with 19 bases between.

J is TRBJ1-2 and V is TRBV5-8; 7 bases agree with TRBD1. V was pared by 4 bases and J by 5 bases, with 11 bases of the junction left unmatched. The CDR3 covers 15 residues. The germline gives CDR1 SGHTS, CDR2 YDEGEE. CDR3 region: CASSVGQFGWYGYTF. For the CDR3, the DNA is TGTGCCAGCAGCGTGGGACAGTTCGGATGGTATGGCTACACCTTC.

The genes are TRBV2 and TRBJ2-7, with no clear D. CDR1 and CDR2 from the germline V gene are SNHLY and FYNNEI. Trimming removed 4 bases at V and 2 bases at J, with 9 bases between. This CDR3 comprises 13 residues. Here the CDR3 DNA reads TGTGCCAGCAGTGTTCACCGGACCTACGAGCAGTACTTC. Translation: CASSVHRTYEQYF. The whole variable domain, remainder taken from reference TRBV2 and TRBJ2-7, is EPEVTQTPSHQVTQMGQEVILRCVPISNHLYFYWYRQILGQKVEFLVSFYNNEISEKSEIFDDQFSVERPDGSNFTLKIRSTKLEDSAMYFCASSVHRTYEQYFGPGTRLTVT.

The rearrangement uses TRBV6-4 and TRBJ2-2; perhaps TRBD1 as D (6 bases). Germline CDR1 is MRHNA and CDR2 is SNTAGT. V shed 8 bases and J shed 0 bases, with 13 bases lying between them. The CDR3 extends over 15 amino acids. The CDR3: CASSMTGANTGELFF. DNA for the CDR3: TGTGCCAGCTCAATGACAGGAGCGAACACCGGGGAGCTGTTTTTT.

J is TRBJ1-1 and V is TRBV27; 10 bases align to TRBD1. J lost 1 base, V lost 8 bases, and 1 base had no gene match. The CDR3 runs to 13 residues. Germline V gene lookup returns CDR1 MNHEY and CDR2 SMNVEV (reference sequence). The CDR3 loop is CASGDRGNTEAFF. For the CDR3, the DNA is TGTGCCAGCGGGGACAGGGGGAACACTGAAGCTTTCTTT.

With respect to this clone: This CDR3 is also generated by other DNA sequences in the sample. This chain connects TRBV2 to TRBJ2-1; D perhaps matches TRBD2 (5 bases). This CDR3 contains 15 residues. V was shortened by 1 base and J by 1 base, with 8 bases between the two germline ends. Germline lookup yields CDR1 SNHLY and CDR2 FYNNEI. CDR3 sequence reads: CASSEDLASYNEQFF. In DNA form, the CDR3 reads TGTGCCAGCAGTGAAGATCTAGCTTCCTACAATGAGCAGTTCTTC.

This rearrangement joins TRBV19 to TRBJ2-7; no clear D gene. The germline V and J ends were trimmed by 5 bases and 4 bases, with 15 bases remaining between them. CDR3 length equals 14 residues. Germline V gene sequence: CDR1 LNHDA, CDR2 SQIVND (reference sequence). In DNA form, the CDR3 reads TGTGCCAGTAGTCCTCTGTCGCGTTTGTACGAGCAGTACTTC. Its protein product is CASSPLSRLYEQYF. The whole variable domain, filled in from reference TRBV19 and TRBJ2-7, reads DGGITQSPKYLFRKEGQNVTLSCEQNLNHDAMYWYRQDPGQGLRLIYYSQIVNDFQKGDIAEGYSVSREKKESFPLTVTSAQKNPTAFYLCASSPLSRLYEQYFGPGTRLTVT.

This rearrangement joins TRBV14 to TRBJ2-3; D is undetermined. V was clipped by 5 bases and J by 6 bases, with 15 bases between them. The CDR3 spans 14 residues. The germline V gene encodes CDR1 SGHDN and CDR2 FVKESK. The CDR3 protein is CASSYRTWVDTQYF. The CDR3 DNA follows: TGTGCCAGCAGCTACCGGACCTGGGTGGATACGCAGTATTTT.

The gene calls are TRBV19 and TRBJ2-1; D may be TRBD2 (5 bases). V dropped 4 bases and J dropped 2 bases, with 12 bases sitting between them. Germline CDR1 reads LNHDA; CDR2 reads SQIVND (reference sequence). The CDR3 is 15 residues long. This CDR3 reads CASSTGAGAYNEQFF. DNA of the CDR3: TGTGCCAGTAGTACCGGTGCGGGCGCCTACAATGAGCAGTTCTTC.

The chain has TRBV7-9 and TRBJ1-1, with 10 bases matching TRBD1. V shed 4 bases, J shed 1 base, and the junction held 6 bases outside the gene matches. CDR3 length: 16 amino acids. Germline V gene lookup returns CDR1 SEHNR and CDR2 FQNEAQ (reference sequence). CDR3 DNA: TGTGCCAGCAGCTCCCGGGACAGGGGAACGAACACTGAAGCTTTCTTT. Translated: CASSSRDRGTNTEAFF.

The gene calls are TRBV28 and TRBJ1-4, with D maybe TRBD1 (5 bases). V shed 6 bases and J shed 3 bases, with 14 bases lying between them. Germline V gene lookup returns CDR1 MDHEN and CDR2 SYDVKM. The CDR3 runs 15 residues. The CDR3 region is CASSQMRGANEKLFF. As DNA, the CDR3 is TGTGCCAGCAGCCAGATGCGGGGGGCTAATGAAAAACTGTTTTTT.

This clone came up once. This chain joins TRBV27 and TRBJ1-5; D is uncertain. Germline CDR1 reads MNHEY; CDR2 reads SMNVEV (reference sequence). Deletions cut 1 base from V and 1 base from J, with 11 bases between. The CDR3 covers 16 residues. The CDR3 coding sequence is TGTGCCAGCAGTTTATGGGGTCCGGAGAGCAATCAGCCCCAGCATTTT. Its protein is CASSLWGPESNQPQHF.

V usage is TRBV21-1 and J usage is TRBJ1-1; the table names TRBD1, a call not compared with the DNA. TRBV21-1 is reported as a pseudogene. The CDR3 contains 16 residues. Written as DNA, the CDR3 is TGTGCCAGCAGCAAAGTGACAAGAAAGTTATTCACTGAAGCTTTCTTT. Amino acid sequence: CASSKVTRKLFTEAFF.

This chain links TRBV19 with TRBJ1-2, with 7 bases identical to TRBD1. Germline V gene sequence: CDR1 LNHDA, CDR2 SQIVND (reference sequence). J lost 0 bases, V lost 9 bases, and 4 bases had no gene match. The CDR3 consists of 13 residues. CDR3 residues: CASWDSPNYGYTF. DNA for the CDR3: TGTGCCAGCTGGGACAGCCCTAACTATGGCTACACCTTC. Drawing the rest from reference TRBV19 and TRBJ1-2, the complete variable domain is DGGITQSPKYLFRKEGQNVTLSCEQNLNHDAMYWYRQDPGQGLRLIYYSQIVNDFQKGDIAEGYSVSREKKESFPLTVTSAQKNPTAFYLCASWDSPNYGYTFGSGTRLTVV.

This clone was observed once. The chain uses TRBV21-1 and TRBJ2-6; the tabulated D call, TRBD1, remains unverified against the DNA. TRBV21-1 represents a pseudogene. The CDR3 consists of 21 residues. The CDR3 DNA reads TGTGCCAGCAGATCGGTTCGGGACAGGGGGCCCTACGCCACGGGGGCCAACGTCCTGACTTTC. Its translation: CASRSVRDRGPYATGANVLTF.

The chain uses TRBV29-1 and TRBJ2-1, with D unclear. V dropped 3 bases and J dropped 6 bases, with 12 bases sitting between them. The germline gives CDR1 SQVTM, CDR2 ANQGSEA. This CDR3 comprises 13 residues. In DNA, the CDR3 is TGCAGCGTTGATATAGGGATGGGCAATGAGCAGTTCTTC. Amino acid sequence: CSVDIGMGNEQFF.

The genes are TRBV7-9 and TRBJ2-1; 8 nucleotides match TRBD2. Losses at the gene ends were 5 bases for V and 2 bases for J; bases not matched to a gene: 11. The CDR3 consists of 17 residues. CDR1 is SEHNR and CDR2 is FQNEAQ in the germline V gene (reference sequence). The CDR3 sequence: CASSQSHIAGTYNEQFF. In DNA form, the CDR3 reads TGTGCCAGCAGCCAATCCCACATAGCGGGAACCTACAATGAGCAGTTCTTC.